The 21 T cell receptor beta chains below all came from one sample that was sequenced in a study of blood T cell repertoires in COVID-19. Generated by immunoSEQ multiplex PCR, the TCRdb table keeps only in-frame clones and is missing some. The sample includes approximately 210,000 clones, 80% to 90% of them seen just once. The material sequenced was peripheral blood. These receptors were taken from a woman in her 40s with active or convalescent COVID-19.

The chain joins TRBV11-2 to TRBJ2-5, with a tentative D call TRBD1 (5 bases). Trimming shortened V by 1 base and J by 5 bases, and 11 bases separated the two germline ends. Germline V gene lookup returns CDR1 SGHAT and CDR2 FQNNGV. The CDR3 spans 14 residues. CDR3 amino acids: CASSLGWAGETQYF. For the CDR3, the DNA is TGTGCCAGCAGCTTAGGGTGGGCAGGGGAGACCCAGTACTTC.

V usage is TRBV18 and J usage is TRBJ1-1, with 7 bases matching TRBD1. There are 13 residues in the CDR3. Germline CDR1 is KGHSH and CDR2 is LQKENI. The trim removed 8 bases at V and 3 bases at J, leaving 6 bases unmatched. The CDR3 reads CASTTGVDTEAFF. The DNA of the CDR3 is TGTGCCAGCACTACAGGGGTTGACACTGAAGCTTTCTTT. Full variable domain (remainder filled in from reference TRBV18 and TRBJ1-1): NAGVMQNPRHLVRRRGQEARLRCSPMKGHSHVYWYRQLPEEGLKFMVYLQKENIIDESGMPKERFSAEFPKEGPSILRIQQVVRGDSAAYFCASTTGVDTEAFFGQGTRLTVV.

J is TRBJ1-1 and V is TRBV16; no clear D gene. V dropped 4 bases and J dropped 0 bases, with 12 bases sitting between them. CDR1 is KGHSY, CDR2 FQNENV, per germline. The CDR3 is made up of 15 amino acids. CDR3 sequence reads: CASSPQRSMNTEAFF. CDR3 nucleotides: TGTGCCAGCAGCCCGCAGAGGAGCATGAACACTGAAGCTTTCTTT.

This chain links TRBV5-4 with TRBJ2-5, with 8 bases aligning to TRBD1. CDR3 length: 16 amino acids. Trimming removed 3 bases from V and 4 bases from J; junction bases left unmatched: 11. CDR1 is SGHNT, CDR2 YYREEE, per germline (reference sequence). CDR3 bases: TGTGCCAGCAGCTCAAAAGCGCAGGGGGCAGGAGAGACCCAGTACTTC. This encodes CASSSKAQGAGETQYF.

V and J are TRBV23-1 and TRBJ1-5; D unresolved. TRBV23-1 is flagged as an ORF with uncertain function. V was trimmed by 6 bases and J by 7 bases, leaving 19 bases between them. This CDR3 has 15 amino acids. CDR3 coding DNA: TGCGCCAGCAGCCCCTGGCTTCGGGTTGAACAGCCCCAGCATTTT. Translation: CASSPWLRVEQPQHF.

The genes are TRBV18 and TRBJ2-1; D might be TRBD1 (5 bases). CDR1 is KGHSH and CDR2 is LQKENI in the germline V gene. CDR3 length: 15 amino acids. Deletions cut 6 bases from V and 2 bases from J, with 14 bases between. CDR3 amino acids: CASSYRISTYNEQFF. CDR3 sequence (DNA): TGTGCCAGCTCTTACAGGATTAGCACCTACAATGAGCAGTTCTTC.

The rearrangement joins TRBV20-1 to TRBJ1-5; no firm D call. V lost 3 bases and J 5 bases, leaving 8 bases between the germline ends. The CDR3 is made up of 12 amino acids. Per germline, CDR1 DFQATT and CDR2 SNEGSKA (reference sequence). The CDR3 DNA is TGCAGTGCTAGTCGGGGTGATCAGCCCCAGCATTTT. This sequence encodes CSASRGDQPQHF.

J is TRBJ2-3 and V is TRBV7-6, with 11 bases fitting TRBD2. The CDR3 spans 15 residues. Germline lookup yields CDR1 SGHVS and CDR2 FNYEAQ. J lost 8 bases, V lost 1 base, and 5 bases had no gene match. For the CDR3, the DNA is TGTGCCAGCAGCTTAGGTACTAGCGGGGGCCGTACGCAGTATTTT. This sequence encodes CASSLGTSGGRTQYF.

This chain links TRBV30 with TRBJ2-2; tentatively, D is TRBD1 (7 bases). Germline V gives CDR1 GTSNPN, CDR2 SVGIG (reference sequence). V shed 8 bases and J shed 6 bases, with 19 bases lying between them. CDR3 length: 14 amino acids. The CDR3 bases are TGTGCCCTGGCCACCCCAGGGGGGTCCGGGGAGCTGTTTTTT. It translates to CALATPGGSGELFF.

V and J are TRBV24-1 and TRBJ2-5; D is unclear. Trimming took off 1 base at V and 5 bases at J, with 10 bases between the two ends. Germline V gene lookup returns CDR1 KGHDR and CDR2 SFDVKD. The CDR3 extends over 14 amino acids. CDR3 sequence: CATSDLAGDETQYF. For the CDR3, the DNA is TGTGCCACCAGTGATTTAGCAGGTGACGAGACCCAGTACTTC.

This sequence joins TRBV4-3 and TRBJ2-2; 7 bases are a match to TRBD1. Trimming cost V 0 bases and J 4 bases; bases outside gene matches: 8. The CDR3 extends over 17 amino acids. Germline CDR1 LGHNA, CDR2 YSLEER. The CDR3 protein is CASSQDELQGVTGELFF. The CDR3 bases are TGCGCCAGCAGCCAAGATGAGCTGCAGGGGGTCACCGGGGAGCTGTTTTTT.

The chain joins TRBV3-1 (or the pseudogene TRBV3-2) to TRBJ2-7; 7 nucleotides agree with TRBD1. This CDR3 contains 14 residues. Trimming at V came to 5 bases and at J to 2 bases, leaving 6 bases not matched to a gene. Germline lookup yields CDR1 LGHDT and CDR2 YNNKEL (reference sequence). The CDR3 region is CASSSLGQAYEQYF. CDR3 sequence (DNA): TGTGCCAGCAGCTCCCTAGGACAGGCCTACGAGCAGTACTTC.

The CDR3 nucleotides are TGTGCCACCAGTGATTTGCAACCGGGAATCTACAATGAGCAGTTCTTC. This gives the protein CATSDLQPGIYNEQFF. The chain employs TRBV24-1 and TRBJ2-1; tentatively, D is TRBD2 (5 bases). The V end lost 0 bases, the J end lost 3 bases, and 11 bases lay between the germline ends. The CDR3 runs to 16 residues. Germline CDR1 KGHDR, CDR2 SFDVKD.

The chain is built from TRBV11-1 and TRBJ2-1, with 12 bases lining up with TRBD2. Germline lookup yields CDR1 SGHAT and CDR2 FQDESV (reference sequence). The CDR3 has 16 amino acids. The ends lost 5 bases at V and 5 bases at J; junction bases unmatched: 7. Here the CDR3 reads CASSPELAGGHNEQFF. The DNA for the CDR3 is TGTGCCAGCAGCCCAGAACTAGCGGGGGGACACAATGAGCAGTTCTTC. The entire variable domain, with the rest obtained from reference TRBV11-1 and TRBJ2-1, is as follows: EAEVAQSPRYKITEKSQAVAFWCDPISGHATLYWYRQILGQGPELLVQFQDESVVDDSQLPKDRFSAERLKGVDSTLKIQPAELGDSAMYLCASSPELAGGHNEQFFGPGTRLTVL.

The J gene is TRBJ1-2, the V gene TRBV29-1, with 7 bases matching TRBD1. CDR1 SQVTM and CDR2 ANQGSEA come from the germline V gene. The V segment lost 6 bases and the J segment 9 bases; nucleotides outside the gene matches: 7. The CDR3 contains 11 residues. The CDR3: CSVVTGSSYTF. Written as DNA, the CDR3 is TGCAGCGTGGTGACAGGGAGTAGCTACACCTTC.

The chain combines TRBV27 with TRBJ1-2, with 7 bases aligning to TRBD1. The V gene end was trimmed by 2 bases and the J gene end by 8 bases; junction bases not matched to a gene: 2. In germline, CDR1 is MNHEY, CDR2 SMNVEV (reference sequence). The length of the CDR3 is 12 residues. The CDR3 region is CASSLQGVGYTF. CDR3 sequence (DNA): TGTGCCAGCAGTTTACAGGGGGTGGGCTACACCTTC.

This clone was found once. This chain uses TRBV5-1 with TRBJ1-1, with TRBD1 identical over 7 bases. The CDR3 is 16 residues long. After removal of 6 bases from V and 4 bases from J, the junction contained 15 bases not matched to a gene. In germline, CDR1 is SGHRS, CDR2 YFSETQ. CDR3 nucleotide sequence: TGCGCCAGCACATCGGAAGCCACAGGGGCCGTCACTGAAGCTTTCTTT. Translation: CASTSEATGAVTEAFF.

This chain uses TRBV5-1 with TRBJ2-5; no firm D call. This CDR3 region has 15 residues. Looked up from germline, CDR1 is SGHRS and CDR2 is YFSETQ. Trimming removed 3 bases from V and 2 bases from J, with 14 bases in between. CDR3 sequence (DNA): TGCGCCAGCAGCTCTACGGGTACCTTTCAAGAGACCCAGTACTTC. It translates to CASSSTGTFQETQYF.

This clone occurred a few times. The chain links TRBV5-1 to TRBJ2-5, with TRBD2 matching 8 bases. Germline V CDR1 and CDR2: SGHRS, YFSETQ. The V gene end was trimmed by 0 bases and the J gene end by 5 bases; junction bases not matched to a gene: 9. The CDR3 consists of 16 residues. CDR3 protein: CASSLGKAGVVETQYF. CDR3 nucleotide sequence: TGCGCCAGCAGCTTGGGGAAAGCGGGAGTGGTGGAGACCCAGTACTTC.

On this clone itself: This specimen includes other DNA sequences encoding the same CDR3. This chain uses TRBV28 with TRBJ1-2; D unresolved. The V gene lost 6 bases and the J gene lost 0 bases, with 5 bases spanning the gap. The length of the CDR3 is 12 residues. Germline CDR1 MDHEN, CDR2 SYDVKM. CDR3 nucleotide sequence: TGTGCCAGCAGCCGTGCTAACTATGGCTACACCTTC. This gives the protein CASSRANYGYTF.

The rearrangement links TRBV11-2 to TRBJ2-3; 10 bases are a match to TRBD2. Unmatched junction bases numbered 6, after V lost 5 bases and J lost 7 bases. Germline loops: CDR1 SGHAT, CDR2 FQNNGV. The CDR3 totals 14 residues. Written as DNA, the CDR3 is TGTGCCAGCAGCGCGTCTAGCGGGAGAAATACGCAGTATTTT. Translation gives CASSASSGRNTQYF. Full variable domain (rest looked up from reference TRBV11-2 and TRBJ2-3): EAGVAQSPRYKIIEKRQSVAFWCNPISGHATLYWYQQILGQGPKLLIQFQNNGVVDDSQLPKDRFSAERLKGVDSTLKIQPAKLEDSAVYLCASSASSGRNTQYFGPGTRLTVL.